This TCR beta chain was captured by sequencing in a study of cytomegalovirus exposure and HLA in healthy donors listed by TCRdb under 2017. About the full investigation: An earlier analysis of roughly 500 of the donors reported 276 Gb of sequence data and some 110 million unique TCR beta sequences obtained from 150 million to 200 million T cells. Among 300 to 500 genotyped donors of the cohort, an average of around 220,000 unique TCR beta nucleotide sequences was sequenced per donor, of which 15% to 20% were non-productive. In a later analysis, previously published TCR beta repertoires from 550 to 700 donors were re-analyzed and high-resolution HLA genotyping was added so that TCR occurrence patterns could be studied. In a later genetic analysis, genome-wide SNP genotypes for about 65% of the roughly 700 donors were used, and that subset was treated as a discovery cohort. The number of typed donors differed by locus: roughly 629-630 for A, B, C, DRB1 and DQB1; 500 to 550 for DQA1; around 580 for DPA1; and some 470 for DPB1. To predict cytomegalovirus infection status, the study combined high-throughput TCR immunosequencing, statistical association of individual TCRs with disease status, and machine learning. Rather than drawing on any new phenotypic data, the later analysis identified candidate immune exposures from TCR beta sequences and the way those sequences occurred across donors. Among the roughly 400 genotyped donors, approximately 77% belonged to the genetic ancestry cluster associated with self-reported Caucasian donors. In an earlier analysis of 550 to 700 of the donors, high-throughput TCR beta sequencing was used to judge whether each TCR beta V gene segment behaved as functional or pseudogenic. The T cell repertoires of about 700 subjects were profiled by immunosequencing and related to cytomegalovirus serostatus. Alongside the repertoire data, information on donor age, sex, ethnicity and CMV serostatus was compiled. An early release that covered about 600 HLA-typed donors contained around 300 gigabases of sequencing data and around 85 million unique TCR sequences. The study aimed to test whether cataloging public T cell receptors could reveal signatures of past pathogen exposure. Both class I and class II loci were covered by HLA typing, at four-digit resolution. Because of strong linkage in the cohort, roughly five DR-DQ haplotypes were treated as single units for association and clustering. Besides the first cohort of roughly 640 subjects, a separate validation cohort made up of 120 different subjects was used. Every discovery cohort repertoire had been produced on one sequencing platform.

The cohort comprised some 730 healthy bone marrow donors. All cohort members were sampled while nominally healthy, although unrecorded immune exposures were likely present. The donor tested CMV seropositive and was one of the 289 seropositive cohort members. A peripheral blood sample was provided by each donor, and peripheral blood mononuclear cells were used for TCR beta sequencing. The Qiagen DNeasy Blood Extraction Kit was used to extract genomic DNA from the blood cell samples. Library generation was performed with the immunoSEQ multiplex PCR assay. A mixture of 60 forward primers for TCR Vbeta segments and 13 reverse primers for TCR Jbeta segments was used in the multiplex PCR. A multiplex PCR assay on genomic DNA amplified the CDR3 region of rearranged TCR beta genes. On the Illumina HiSeq System, the amplified TCR beta libraries were sequenced as 87-base-pair reads. The paper's data handling went like this. In a later analysis, around 80 million unique TCR beta chains were counted across the approximately 670 repertoires, and roughly 11 million of these chains were shared by at least two donors. Raw reads were error-corrected and collapsed into unique sequences by a nearest-neighbor algorithm in which closely related sequences were merged to remove PCR and sequencing errors. CDR3 sequences were aligned to IMGT reference sequences to assign V, D and J gene segments. For a sequence to be retained, a match of at least six nucleotides to both a V gene segment and a J gene segment was required. A rearrangement counted as productive if the CDR3 had no stop codons and remained in frame with V and J, and every other rearrangement counted as non-productive. Following IMGT convention, CDR3 was defined as the stretch from the second conserved V-encoded cysteine to the conserved J-encoded phenylalanine. The earlier analysis of 500 to 600 of the donors excluded sequences that lacked an unambiguous match to a single V gene segment. An earlier analysis of 587 of the donors classified V segments as functional when productive rearrangements were above 56.7% and as segregating when the standard deviation between donors was above 5%. To diagnose cytomegalovirus status from the catalog of TCR beta chain sequences, a statistical classification framework was built. V and J gene assignment, in a later analysis, came from comparing TCR nucleotide sequences with IMGT/GENE-DB human TR gene sequences. Using the TCRdist pipeline, a later analysis assigned CDR3 sequences along with most-parsimonious VDJ recombination scenarios. In a later analysis, every TCR beta chain was defined by the combination of its CDR3 amino acid sequence and its V-gene family, and reads without a unique V-gene family were dropped. In a later analysis, nearly 600 highly shared, low-generation-probability nucleotide sequences were removed to address suspected cross-contamination and a sequencing artifact. For each public chain, a later analysis derived a clonal expansion index from normalized ranks of inferred template counts within each repertoire. In a later analysis, generation probabilities were computed with a VDJ recombination model fitted to out-of-frame rearrangements, and the resulting probabilities were checked against IGoR. In a later analysis, hypergeometric tests were used to score TCR-TCR, TCR-HLA and TCR-CMV co-occurrence, with a repertoire-size bias correction applied to TCR pairs. In a later analysis, false discovery rates were estimated by permuting HLA or CMV assignments 20 times. A later analysis grouped co-occurring TCRs with DBSCAN, adding TCRdist sequence similarity when clustering within HLA-allele-positive subsets. For co-occurrence clustering, repertoires with fewer than 30,000 or more than 120,000 public chains were excluded, along with roughly 5 repertoires with anomalous nucleotide sharing. This immuneACCESS table, as held by TCRdb, lists in-frame sequences with V and J called but not all clones. Of the missing ones, under half trace to an unresolved V gene in checked studies; the others have no known cause. That table furnishes V, J and clone size, whereas the DNA furnished D and trimming. The sample includes approximately 70,000 clones, with roughly four fifths observed a single time. The biggest ten clones account for approximately 10% of the sample.

The sample holds a few counts of this clone. Its antigen remains undetermined. One base away there is no much larger clone; base qualities are not given. General conclusions and limits of the study: The classifier was reported to diagnose cytomegalovirus status with high specificity and sensitivity in both the original cohort and the validation cohort. A later analysis found that TCR association rates varied across HLA loci, with DRB1 alleles showing the most associated TCRs and HLA-C alleles the fewest. Because counts were too low, seventeen rarely observed V segments, including chromosome 9 orphons, were excluded from the earlier analysis of some 540 of the donors. Most TCR sequences were observed very rarely across donors, whereas some public TCRs were present in many individuals. Correlated functional status among segregating V segments might reflect linkage disequilibrium, but an unknown experimental factor could not be ruled out. V-gene and J-gene trimming of TCR beta chains was associated with a missense DCLRE1C variant in a later genetic analysis, and the association was replicated in an independent cohort. A further reported finding was that TCR beta sequences accurately predicted the HLA-A and HLA-B alleles for most subjects in the first cohort. A few of the identified cytomegalovirus-associated TCR beta chains were confirmed in vitro to be specific for cytomegalovirus antigens. Several of the top co-occurrence clusters appeared to be linked to parvovirus B19, influenza, CMV and Epstein-Barr virus, according to a later analysis. It was suggested by the authors that the approach could potentially be generalized to other disease states and immunological phenotypes. Most CMV-associated TCR beta chains appeared to be HLA-restricted in a later analysis, and the HLA associations seemed to be driven largely by CMV exposure. A cluster of highly shared sequence variants was judged likely to be a technical artifact of the sequencing pipeline. For the cohort, immune exposure information was limited to CMV serostatus. Because some donors lacked HLA typing at each locus, the association tests relied only on the typed subset. Compared with the roughly 670-donor mean, donors in an Asian-associated ancestry cluster had fewer N-insertions in productive TCRs, according to a later genetic analysis. Specific HLA alleles were associated with over 15,000 TCR beta sequences at a false discovery rate of 0.05 in a later analysis. Roughly uniform sequencing depth across donors was assumed in presence/absence analyses, although this assumption may not hold. Compared with equally common non-associated chains, HLA-associated TCR beta chains in a later analysis were more clonally expanded and had lower generation probabilities. A total of fewer than 200 TCR beta chains were listed by the study as associated with cytomegalovirus. This cohort had only TCR beta chains sequenced, and the lack of alpha or paired-chain data limited which features could be detected. An earlier analysis of approximately 530 of the donors showed that most TCR beta V segments appeared in productive rearrangements either about 90% or about 30% of the time, which broadly matched IMGT annotations. When HLA alleles, especially DR and DQ, strongly co-occurred, attributing TCR associations to individual alleles was difficult.

The sequencing sample was made of PBMCs. The TCR originated in a woman between 55 and 75 years old in good health and CMV-seropositive.

The nucleotide sequence is given as TGTGCCAGCTCACTCAGGAAGGAAAACTATGGCTACACCTTC. It codes for CASSLRKENYGYTF. The chain is made from TRBV18 and TRBJ1-2, with an unclear D gene assignment. From its cysteine to its phenylalanine, the CDR3 spans 14 amino acids. The kept DNA is CDR3 alone, 42 bases in frame from the first base. The germline V gene yields KGHSH for CDR1 and LQKENI for CDR2. V gives up 4 bases and J gives up 2 bases, and the segment between their germline ends measures 11 bases.